The entry below describes one TCR beta chain. Its antigen is unidentified. These data originate in a study of graft-versus-host responses after intestinal transplantation. Study at large: All recipients were transplanted with multivisceral, liver-intestinal, or isolated intestinal grafts. The recipients all started with anti-thymocyte globulin induction and then took tacrolimus and steroids for around three years.

Study outcomes and limitations: High graft-versus-host to host-versus-graft T cell clonal ratios marked allografts of patients with graft-donor macrochimerism. Peak GvH clone levels in circulation were associated with early post-transplant HvG declines.

Measured with immunoSEQ multiplex PCR; TCRdb has only the in-frame clones, and not every one. The data show 50,000 to 75,000 clones, with almost 95% seen just once and more than 0.3% held by the top ten. Trimming took 4 bases from V and 5 from J, leaving 21 bases between them. Germline lookup yields CDR1 LGHNA and CDR2 YSLEER. The CDR3 loop spans 17 amino acids. This TCR derives from a human donor who was the organ donor for an intestinal transplant. This material consisted of unstimulated CD4+ T cells sorted from spleen or lymph node cells, taken before transplant. The chain carries TRBV4-3 and TRBJ2-1, with TRBD2 as a possible D gene (5 bases). The CDR3 protein is CASSPRRGTISNNEQFF. Written as DNA, the CDR3 is TGCGCCAGCAGCCCCCGCCGGGGAACCATTTCGAACAATGAGCAGTTCTTC.